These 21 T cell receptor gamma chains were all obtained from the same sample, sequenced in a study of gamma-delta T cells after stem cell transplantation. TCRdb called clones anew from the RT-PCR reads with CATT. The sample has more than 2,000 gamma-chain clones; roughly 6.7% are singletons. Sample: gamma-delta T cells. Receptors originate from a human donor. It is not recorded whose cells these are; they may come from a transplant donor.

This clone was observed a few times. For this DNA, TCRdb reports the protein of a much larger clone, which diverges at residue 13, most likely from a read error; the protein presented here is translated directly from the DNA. CDR3 in DNA: TGTGCCTTGTGGGAGGTGCGGGAGTTGGGCAAAAAAAGCAAGGTATTT. Its protein product is CALWEVRELGKKSKVF. The rearrangement links TRGV9 to TRGJP. Here the J gene was assigned by germline matching of the DNA, as TCRdb has none. Germline V CDR1 and CDR2: GITISATS, ISYDGTV (reference sequence). This CDR3 comprises 16 residues.

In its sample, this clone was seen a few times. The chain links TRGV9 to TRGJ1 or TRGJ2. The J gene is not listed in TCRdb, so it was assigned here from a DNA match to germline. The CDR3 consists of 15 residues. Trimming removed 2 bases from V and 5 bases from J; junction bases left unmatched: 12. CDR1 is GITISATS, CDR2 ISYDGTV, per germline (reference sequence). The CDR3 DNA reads TGTGCCTTGTGGGAGGGGTTGGGTATTAATTATAAGAAACTCTTT. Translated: CALWEGLGINYKKLF.

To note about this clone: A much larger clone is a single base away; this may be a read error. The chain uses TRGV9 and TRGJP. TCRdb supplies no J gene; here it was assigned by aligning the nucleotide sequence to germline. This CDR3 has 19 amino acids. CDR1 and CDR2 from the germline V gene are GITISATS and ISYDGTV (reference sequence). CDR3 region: CALWVVRGSFELGKKIKVF. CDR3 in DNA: TGTGCCTTGTGGGTGGTGCGAGGGTCCTTCGAGTTGGGCAAAAAAATCAAGGTATTT.

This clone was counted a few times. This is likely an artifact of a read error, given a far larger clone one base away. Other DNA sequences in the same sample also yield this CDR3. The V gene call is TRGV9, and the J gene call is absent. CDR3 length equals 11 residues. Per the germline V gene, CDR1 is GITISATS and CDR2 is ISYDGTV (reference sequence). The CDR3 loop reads CALWEEYKKLF. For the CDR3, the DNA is TGTGCCTTGTGGGAGGAATATAAGAAACTATTT.

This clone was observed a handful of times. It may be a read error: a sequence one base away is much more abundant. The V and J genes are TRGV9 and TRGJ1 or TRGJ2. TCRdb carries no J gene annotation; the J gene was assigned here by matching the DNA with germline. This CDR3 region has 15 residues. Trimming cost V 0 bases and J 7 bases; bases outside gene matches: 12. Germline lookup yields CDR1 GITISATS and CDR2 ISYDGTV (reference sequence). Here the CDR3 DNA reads TGTGCCTTGTGGGAGGTGTTGGGTTATAAGTATAAGAAACTCTTT. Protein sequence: CALWEVLGYKYKKLF.

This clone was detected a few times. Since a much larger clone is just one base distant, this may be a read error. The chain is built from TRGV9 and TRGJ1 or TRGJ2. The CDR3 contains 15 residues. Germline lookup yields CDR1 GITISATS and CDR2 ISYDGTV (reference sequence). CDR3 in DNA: TGTGCCTTGTGGGAGTTGTTACATTATCATTATAATAAACTCTTT. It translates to CALWELLHYHYNKLF.

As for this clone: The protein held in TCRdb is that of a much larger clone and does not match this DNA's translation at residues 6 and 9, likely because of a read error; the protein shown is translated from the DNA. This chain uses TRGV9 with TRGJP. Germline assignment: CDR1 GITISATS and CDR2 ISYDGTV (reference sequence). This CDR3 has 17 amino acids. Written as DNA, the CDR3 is TGTGCCTTGTGGGATTCAGAACAAGATTTGGGCAAAAAAATCAAGGTATTT. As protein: CALWDSEQDLGKKIKVF.

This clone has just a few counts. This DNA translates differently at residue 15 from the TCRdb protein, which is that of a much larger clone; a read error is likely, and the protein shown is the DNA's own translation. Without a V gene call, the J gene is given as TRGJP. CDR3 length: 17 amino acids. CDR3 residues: CALWDAEQELGKKIEVF. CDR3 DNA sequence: TGTGCCTTGTGGGATGCAGAACAAGAGTTGGGCAAAAAAATCGAGGTATTT.

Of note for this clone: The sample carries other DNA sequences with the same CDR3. In DNA, the CDR3 is TGTGCCTTGTGGGAGGCAGAACAAGATATGGGCAAAAAAATCAAGGTATTT. Its protein product is CALWEAEQDMGKKIKVF. The chain recombines TRGV9 with TRGJP. This CDR3 is built from 17 residues. From germline, CDR1 is GITISATS and CDR2 ISYDGTV (reference sequence). V lost 2 bases and J lost 11; bases outside the gene matches: 12.

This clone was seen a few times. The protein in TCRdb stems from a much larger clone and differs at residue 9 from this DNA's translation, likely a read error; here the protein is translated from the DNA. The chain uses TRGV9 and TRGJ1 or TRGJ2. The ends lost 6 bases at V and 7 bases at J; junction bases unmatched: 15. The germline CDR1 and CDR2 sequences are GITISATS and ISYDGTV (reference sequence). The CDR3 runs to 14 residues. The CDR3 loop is CALWTSLLKYKKLF. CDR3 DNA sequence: TGTGCCTTGTGGACCTCCCTCTTGAAGTATAAGAAACTCTTT.

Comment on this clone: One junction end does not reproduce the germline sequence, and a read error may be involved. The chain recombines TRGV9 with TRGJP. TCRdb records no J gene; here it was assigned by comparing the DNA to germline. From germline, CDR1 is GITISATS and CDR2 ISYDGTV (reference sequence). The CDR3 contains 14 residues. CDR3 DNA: TGTGCCTTGTGGGATGCAGAGGATAATAAAAACAAGGTATTT. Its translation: CALWDAEDNKNKVF.

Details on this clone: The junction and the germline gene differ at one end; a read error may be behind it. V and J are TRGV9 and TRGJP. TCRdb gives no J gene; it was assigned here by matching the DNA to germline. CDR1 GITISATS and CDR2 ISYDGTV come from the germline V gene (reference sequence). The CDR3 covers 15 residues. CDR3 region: CALWEVGWGNKSKVF. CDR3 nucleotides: TGTGCCTTGTGGGAGGTGGGGTGGGGTAATAAAAGCAAGGTATTT.

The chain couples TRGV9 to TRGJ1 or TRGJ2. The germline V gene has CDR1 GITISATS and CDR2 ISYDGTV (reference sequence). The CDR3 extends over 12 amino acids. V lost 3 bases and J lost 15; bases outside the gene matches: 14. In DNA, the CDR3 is TGTGCCTTGTGGGAGACTTATTATACGCCACTCTTT. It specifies CALWETYYTPLF.

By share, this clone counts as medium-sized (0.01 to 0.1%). The CDR3 here is CATWDGPNYYKKLF. CDR3 sequence (DNA): TGTGCCACCTGGGATGGGCCGAATTATTATAAGAAACTCTTT. This chain links TRGV8 with TRGJ1 or TRGJ2. The germline gives CDR1 VENAVY, CDR2 YDSYNSRV. The trim removed 3 bases at V and 0 bases at J, leaving 5 bases unmatched. The CDR3 is made up of 14 amino acids.

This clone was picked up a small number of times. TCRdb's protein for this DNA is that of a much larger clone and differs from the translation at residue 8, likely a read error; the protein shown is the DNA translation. CDR3 amino acids: CATWDRLGIKTF. CDR3 DNA: TGTGCCACCTGGGACAGGCTTGGGATCAAGACGTTT. This chain uses TRGV2 with TRGJP2. The J gene is not listed in TCRdb, so it was assigned here from a DNA match to germline. CDR1 EGSNGY and CDR2 YDSYNSKV come from the germline V gene. The CDR3 is made up of 12 amino acids. Unmatched junction bases numbered 7, after V lost 3 bases and J lost 12 bases.

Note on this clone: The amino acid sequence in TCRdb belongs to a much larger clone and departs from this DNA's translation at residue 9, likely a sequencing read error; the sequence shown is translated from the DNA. CDR3 sequence: CALWEEPQALGKKIKVF. DNA of the CDR3: TGTGCCTTGTGGGAGGAACCCCAAGCGTTGGGCAAAAAAATCAAGGTATTT. The chain has TRGV9 and TRGJP. Germline loops: CDR1 GITISATS, CDR2 ISYDGTV (reference sequence). The CDR3 sequence is 17 residues long.

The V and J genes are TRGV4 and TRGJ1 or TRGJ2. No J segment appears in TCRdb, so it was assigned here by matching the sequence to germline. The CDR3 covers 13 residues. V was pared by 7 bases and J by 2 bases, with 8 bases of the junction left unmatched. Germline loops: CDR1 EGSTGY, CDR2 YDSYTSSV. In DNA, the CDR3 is TGTGCCACCTGCTGGGGGCATTATTATAAGAAACTCTTT. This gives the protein CATCWGHYYKKLF.

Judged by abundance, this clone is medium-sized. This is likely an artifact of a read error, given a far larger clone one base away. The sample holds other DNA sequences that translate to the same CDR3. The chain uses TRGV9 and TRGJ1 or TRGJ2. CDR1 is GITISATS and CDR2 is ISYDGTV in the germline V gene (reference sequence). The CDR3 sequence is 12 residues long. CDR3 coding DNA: TGCGCCTTGTGGGAGACTTATTATAAGAAACTCTTT. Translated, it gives CALWETYYKKLF.

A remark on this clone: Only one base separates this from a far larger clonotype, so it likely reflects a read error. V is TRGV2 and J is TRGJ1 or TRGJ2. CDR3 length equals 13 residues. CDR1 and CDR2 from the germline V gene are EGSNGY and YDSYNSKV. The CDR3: CATWDGIYYKKLF. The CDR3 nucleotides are TGCGCCACCTGGGACGGAATCTATTATAAGAAACTCTTT.

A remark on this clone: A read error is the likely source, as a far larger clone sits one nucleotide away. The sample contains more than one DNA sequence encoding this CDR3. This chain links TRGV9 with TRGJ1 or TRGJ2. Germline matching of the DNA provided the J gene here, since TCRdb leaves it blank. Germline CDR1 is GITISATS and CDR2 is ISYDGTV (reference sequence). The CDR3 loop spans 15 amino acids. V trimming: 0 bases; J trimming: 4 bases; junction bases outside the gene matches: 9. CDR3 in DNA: TGTGCCTTGTGGGAGGTGGGGGGCAGGTATTATAAGAAACTCTTT. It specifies CALWEVGGRYYKKLF.

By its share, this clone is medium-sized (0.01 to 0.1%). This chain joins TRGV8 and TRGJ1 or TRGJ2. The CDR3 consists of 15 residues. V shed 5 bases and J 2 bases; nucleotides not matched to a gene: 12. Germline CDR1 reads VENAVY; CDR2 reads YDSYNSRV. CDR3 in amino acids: CATWAPSADYYKKLF. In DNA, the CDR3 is TGTGCCACCTGGGCCCCATCGGCAGATTATTATAAGAAACTCTTT.